One and the same sample provided the 14 T cell receptor beta chains below, sequenced in a study of PD-L1 blockade in urothelial cancer. The assay was immunoSEQ multiplex PCR, and TCRdb's table has in-frame clones only and misses some. The sample holds around 40,000 clones; approximately 91% are singletons and the top ten take approximately 10%. The time point was: pretreatment peripheral blood. Specimen: PBMCs, collected around atezolizumab (anti-PD-L1) treatment. The receptors stem from a woman aged 55-69 years with urothelial cancer.

This chain links TRBV28 with TRBJ2-3; the match to TRBD2 covers 10 bases. V trimming: 5 bases; J trimming: 1 base; junction bases outside the gene matches: 3. CDR1 MDHEN and CDR2 SYDVKM come from the germline V gene. There are 15 residues in the CDR3. The CDR3 loop reads CASSGSGRGTDTQYF. The CDR3 DNA reads as TGTGCCAGCAGTGGGAGCGGGAGGGGCACAGATACGCAGTATTTT.

The chain is built from TRBV7-6 and TRBJ1-2; D is undetermined. Trimming stripped 5 bases from V and 4 bases from J, with 14 bases between. The germline V gene has CDR1 SGHVS and CDR2 FNYEAQ. The length of the CDR3 is 14 residues. CDR3 amino acids: CASSPRGVRYGYTF. As DNA, the CDR3 is TGTGCCAGCAGCCCCCGGGGAGTCCGCTATGGCTACACCTTC. Looking up the rest from reference TRBV7-6 and TRBJ1-2 gives the full variable domain: GAGVSQSPRYKVTKRGQDVALRCDPISGHVSLYWYRQALGQGPEFLTYFNYEAQQDKSGLPNDRFSAERPEGSISTLTIQRTEQRDSAMYRCASSPRGVRYGYTFGSGTRLTVV.

This clone has only a few counts. The chain has TRBV27 and TRBJ1-5; 8 positions match TRBD1. The trim removed 10 bases at V and 2 bases at J, leaving 10 bases unmatched. Per germline, CDR1 MNHEY and CDR2 SMNVEV (reference sequence). CDR3 length equals 15 residues. The CDR3, as DNA: TGTGCCACCTCAGGACAACAGGGGGGCAATCAGCCCCAGCATTTT. Amino acids: CATSGQQGGNQPQHF.

The V call is TRBV2, the J call TRBJ2-7; TRBD2 is a possible D gene (6 bases). Germline-derived CDR1 and CDR2 are SNHLY and FYNNEI. The CDR3 is 12 residues long. Trimming stripped 11 bases from V and 3 bases from J, with 14 bases between. The CDR3, as DNA: TGTGCCTCCGCCGGCGGGGACTACGAGCAGTACTTC. Its translation is CASAGGDYEQYF.

This chain connects TRBV27 to TRBJ2-4, with 9 bases aligning to TRBD2. The CDR3 runs to 13 residues. The V gene end was trimmed by 6 bases and the J gene end by 7 bases; junction bases not matched to a gene: 4. CDR1 and CDR2 from the germline V gene are MNHEY and SMNVEV (reference sequence). CDR3 DNA: TGTGCCAGCAGCGCTAGCGGGACTAACATTCAGTACTTC. The encoded protein is CASSASGTNIQYF.

The rearrangement uses TRBV6-4 and TRBJ2-1; TRBD2 is a possible D gene (6 bases). This CDR3 spans 16 amino acids. Germline values: CDR1 MRHNA, CDR2 SNTAGT. Trimming stripped 2 bases from V and 9 bases from J, with 20 bases between. The CDR3 DNA reads TGTGCCAGCAGTGACGGAGCGGGCCTTGGTATTAGTGAGCAGTTCTTC. Protein product: CASSDGAGLGISEQFF.

CDR3 protein: CASSPAPGTQNTEAFF. The CDR3 region has the DNA TGTGCCAGCAGCCCCGCACCCGGGACACAGAACACTGAAGCTTTCTTT. The rearrangement links TRBV5-4 to TRBJ1-1; tentative D call: TRBD1 (6 bases). Germline CDR1 SGHNT, CDR2 YYREEE (reference sequence). Trimming left V 4 bases short and J 1 base short, with 17 bases between. The CDR3 consists of 16 residues. Using reference TRBV5-4 and TRBJ1-1 for the parts outside the CDR3, the full variable domain is ETGVTQSPTHLIKTRGQQVTLRCSSQSGHNTVSWYQQALGQGPQFIFQYYREEENGRGNFPPRFSGLQFPNYSSELNVNALELDDSALYLCASSPAPGTQNTEAFFGQGTRLTVV.

The chain carries TRBV18 and TRBJ2-1, with D possibly TRBD1 on 6 matching bases. The V end was cut by 3 bases, the J end by 0 bases, with 12 bases between. The CDR3 length is 16 residues. The germline V gene has CDR1 KGHSH and CDR2 LQKENI. CDR3 residues: CASSPVWDNSYNEQFF. CDR3 coding DNA: TGTGCCAGCTCACCCGTCTGGGACAACTCCTACAATGAGCAGTTCTTC. Together with reference TRBV18 and TRBJ2-1, the CDR3 gives the full variable domain: NAGVMQNPRHLVRRRGQEARLRCSPMKGHSHVYWYRQLPEEGLKFMVYLQKENIIDESGMPKERFSAEFPKEGPSILRIQQVVRGDSAAYFCASSPVWDNSYNEQFFGPGTRLTVL.

The chain uses TRBV9 and TRBJ2-7; D is unclear. The germline gives CDR1 SGDLS, CDR2 YYNGEE. CDR3 size: 13 residues. V lost 0 bases, J lost 0 bases, and 4 bases lay in between. CDR3 coding DNA: TGTGCCAGCAGCGTAGGGCTCTCCTACGAGCAGTACTTC. As protein: CASSVGLSYEQYF.

The chain has TRBV5-5 and TRBJ2-2; 7 bases line up with TRBD1. The CDR3 has 15 amino acids. CDR1 SGHKS and CDR2 YYEKEE come from the germline V gene (reference sequence). V lost 4 bases to trimming and J lost 2 bases; unmatched junction nucleotides: 5. CDR3 region: CASSLRDSNTGELFF. The CDR3 DNA sequence: TGTGCCAGCAGCCTCCGGGACAGCAACACCGGGGAGCTGTTTTTT. Full variable domain (rest looked up from reference TRBV5-5 and TRBJ2-2): DAGVTQSPTHLIKTRGQQVTLRCSPISGHKSVSWYQQVLGQGPQFIFQYYEKEERGRGNFPDRFSARQFPNYSSELNVNALLLGDSALYLCASSLRDSNTGELFFGEGSRLTVL.

The chain combines TRBV6-5 with TRBJ2-5, with 7 bases that match TRBD1. The V and J ends lost 2 bases and 2 bases, in that order; junction bases with no gene match: 2. The CDR3 totals 14 residues. Germline CDR1 is MNHEY and CDR2 is SVGAGI. For the CDR3, the DNA is TGTGCCAGCAGTTACGGGACAGCTCAAGAGACCCAGTACTTC. Amino acids: CASSYGTAQETQYF.

This CDR3 is CALGGRDSNQPQHF. The CDR3 coding sequence is TGTGCCCTTGGGGGGAGGGATAGCAATCAGCCCCAGCATTTT. J is TRBJ1-5 and V is TRBV7-8, with a weak D call TRBD1 (5 bases). Germline values: CDR1 SGHVS, CDR2 FQNEAQ. The CDR3 covers 14 residues. The V gene lost 11 bases and the J gene lost 0 bases, with 14 bases spanning the gap. The variable domain in full, completed from reference TRBV7-8 and TRBJ1-5, reads GAGVSQSPRYKVAKRGQDVALRCDPISGHVSLFWYQQALGQGPEFLTYFQNEAQLDKSGLPSDRFFAERPEGSVSTLKIQRTQQEDSAVYLCALGGRDSNQPQHFGDGTRLSIL.

The chain recombines TRBV6-5 with TRBJ1-2, with 7 bases identical to TRBD1. Trimming took 10 bases from V and 4 from J; bases not matched to a gene: 15. Germline CDR1 reads MNHEY; CDR2 reads SVGAGI. CDR3 length: 15 residues. The CDR3 protein is CATLPTGTVGYGYTF. CDR3 coding DNA: TGTGCCACCCTCCCGACAGGGACGGTTGGCTATGGCTACACCTTC.

The genes are TRBV27 and TRBJ2-1, with D possibly being TRBD1 (5 bases). V lost 7 bases and J 0 bases, leaving 16 bases between the germline ends. The germline V gene has CDR1 MNHEY and CDR2 SMNVEV (reference sequence). The length of the CDR3 is 16 residues. The CDR3 sequence is CASKPRTGFSYNEQFF. CDR3 coding DNA: TGTGCCAGCAAACCCAGAACAGGATTCTCCTACAATGAGCAGTTCTTC.